This T cell receptor beta chain was sequenced for a study of T cell responses to AZD1222 COVID-19 vaccine. For the study at large: Second-dose recipients at about 4 or about 12 weeks were treated as one pooled group.

Measured with immunoSEQ multiplex PCR; TCRdb has only the in-frame clones, and not every one. The sample comprises roughly 140,000 clones, 85% to 90% of which are singletons, and around 1.5% rests with the top ten. On this clone itself: Its target is unknown.

Regarding the study as a whole: Of the AZD1222 recipients, only 5 to 7 were seropositive at baseline. Donors skewed white British and female; clonal diversity was possibly underestimated.

The CDR3 contains 15 residues. CDR1 MRHNA and CDR2 SNTAGT come from the germline V gene. J gave up 8 bases and V 3 bases, and 6 bases lay outside the gene matches. This sequence originates from an adult in good health. This sequence joins TRBV6-4 and TRBJ2-1; 11 bases are a match to TRBD1. The material sequenced was peripheral blood, taken on day 0 of AZD1222 vaccination. The CDR3 DNA reads TGTGCCAGCAGTGATAAGGGACAGGGGGGCGATGAGCAGTTCTTC. It encodes CASSDKGQGGDEQFF.